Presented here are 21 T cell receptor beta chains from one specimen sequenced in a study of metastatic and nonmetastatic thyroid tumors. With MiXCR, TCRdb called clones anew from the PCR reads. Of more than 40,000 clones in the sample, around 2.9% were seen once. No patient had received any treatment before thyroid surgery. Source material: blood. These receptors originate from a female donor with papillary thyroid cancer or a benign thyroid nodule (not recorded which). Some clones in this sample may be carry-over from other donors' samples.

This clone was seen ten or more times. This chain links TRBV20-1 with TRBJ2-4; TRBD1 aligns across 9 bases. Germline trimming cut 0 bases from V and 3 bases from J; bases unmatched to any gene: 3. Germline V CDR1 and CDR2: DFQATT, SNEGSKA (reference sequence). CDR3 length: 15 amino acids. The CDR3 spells CSARDDRGGKNIQYF. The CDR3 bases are TGCAGTGCTAGAGATGACAGGGGGGGCAAAAACATTCAGTACTTC.

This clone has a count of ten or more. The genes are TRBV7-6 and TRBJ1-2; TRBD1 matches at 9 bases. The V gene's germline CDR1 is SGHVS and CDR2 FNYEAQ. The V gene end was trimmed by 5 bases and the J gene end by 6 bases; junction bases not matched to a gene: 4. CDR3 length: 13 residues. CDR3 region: CASSAGQGNGYTF. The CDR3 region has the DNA TGTGCCAGCAGCGCGGGACAGGGCAATGGCTACACCTTC.

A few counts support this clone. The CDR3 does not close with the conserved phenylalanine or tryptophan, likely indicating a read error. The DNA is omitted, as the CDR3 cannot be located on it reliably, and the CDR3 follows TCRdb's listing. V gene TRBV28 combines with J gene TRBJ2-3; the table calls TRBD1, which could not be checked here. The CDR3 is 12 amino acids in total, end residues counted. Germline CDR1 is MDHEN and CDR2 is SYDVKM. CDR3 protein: CASRSRRDTQYI.

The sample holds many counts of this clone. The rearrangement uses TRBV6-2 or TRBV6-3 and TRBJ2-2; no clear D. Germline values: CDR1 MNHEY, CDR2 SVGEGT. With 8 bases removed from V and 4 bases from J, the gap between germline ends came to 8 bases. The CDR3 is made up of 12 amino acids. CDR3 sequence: CASSWPTGELFF. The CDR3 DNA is TGTGCCAGCTCATGGCCCACCGGGGAGCTGTTTTTT.

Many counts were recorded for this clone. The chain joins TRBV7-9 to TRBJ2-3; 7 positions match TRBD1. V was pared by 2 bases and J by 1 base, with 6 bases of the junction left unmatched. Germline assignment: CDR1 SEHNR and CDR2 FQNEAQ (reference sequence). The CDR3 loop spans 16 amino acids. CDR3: CASSLSGGAGTDTQYF. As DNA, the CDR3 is TGTGCCAGCAGCTTATCAGGGGGAGCTGGCACAGATACGCAGTATTTT.

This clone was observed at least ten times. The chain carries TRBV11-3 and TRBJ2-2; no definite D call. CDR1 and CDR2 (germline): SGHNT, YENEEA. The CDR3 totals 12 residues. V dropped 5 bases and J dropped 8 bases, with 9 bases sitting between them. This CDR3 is CASSPQAGELFF. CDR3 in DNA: TGTGCCAGCAGCCCCCAAGCTGGGGAGCTGTTTTTT.

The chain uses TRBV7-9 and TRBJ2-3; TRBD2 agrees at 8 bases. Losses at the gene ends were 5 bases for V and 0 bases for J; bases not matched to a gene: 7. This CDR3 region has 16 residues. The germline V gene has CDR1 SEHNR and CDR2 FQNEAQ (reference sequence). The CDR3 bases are TGTGCCAGCAGCCCGGGACTAGACCTTAGCACAGATACGCAGTATTTT. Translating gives CASSPGLDLSTDTQYF.

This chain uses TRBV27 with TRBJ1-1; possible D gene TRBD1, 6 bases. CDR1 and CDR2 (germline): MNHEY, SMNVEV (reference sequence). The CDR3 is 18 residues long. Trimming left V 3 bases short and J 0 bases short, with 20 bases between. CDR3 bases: TGTGCCAGCAGTTTGAAACCGGGGGGGGCCTGGATGAACACTGAAGCTTTCTTT. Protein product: CASSLKPGGAWMNTEAFF.

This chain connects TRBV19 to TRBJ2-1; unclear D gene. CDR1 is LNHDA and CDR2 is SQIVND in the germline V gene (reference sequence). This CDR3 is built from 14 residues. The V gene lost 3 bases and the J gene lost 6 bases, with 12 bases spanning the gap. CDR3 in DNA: TGTGCCAGTAGTATTTCTGGCCTTTCCAATGAGCAGTTCTTC. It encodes CASSISGLSNEQFF.

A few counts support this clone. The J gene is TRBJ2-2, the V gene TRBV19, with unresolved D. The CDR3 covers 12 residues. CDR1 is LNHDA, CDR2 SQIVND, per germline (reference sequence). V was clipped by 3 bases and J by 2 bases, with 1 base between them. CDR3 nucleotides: TGTGCCAGTAGTATCAACACCGGGGAGCTGTTTTTT. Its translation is CASSINTGELFF.

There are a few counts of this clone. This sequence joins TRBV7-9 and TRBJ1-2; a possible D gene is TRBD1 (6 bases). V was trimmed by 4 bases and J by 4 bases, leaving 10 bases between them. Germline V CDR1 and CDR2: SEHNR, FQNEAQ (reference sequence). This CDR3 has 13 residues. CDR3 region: CASSSDSLYGYTF. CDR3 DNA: TGTGCCAGCAGCTCGGACAGCCTCTATGGCTACACCTTC.

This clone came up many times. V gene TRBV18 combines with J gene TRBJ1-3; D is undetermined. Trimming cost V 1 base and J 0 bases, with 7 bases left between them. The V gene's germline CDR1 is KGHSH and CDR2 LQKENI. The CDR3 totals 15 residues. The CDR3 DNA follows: TGTGCCAGCTCACCACGACACCTCTCTGGAAACACCATATATTTT. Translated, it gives CASSPRHLSGNTIYF.

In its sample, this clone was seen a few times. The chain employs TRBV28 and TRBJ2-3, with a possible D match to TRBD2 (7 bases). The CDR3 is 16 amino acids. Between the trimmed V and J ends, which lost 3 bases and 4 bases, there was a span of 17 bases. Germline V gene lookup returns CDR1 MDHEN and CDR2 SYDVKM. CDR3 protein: CASSFWGGALADTQYF. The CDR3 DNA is TGTGCCAGCAGTTTTTGGGGGGGGGCGTTAGCAGATACGCAGTATTTT.

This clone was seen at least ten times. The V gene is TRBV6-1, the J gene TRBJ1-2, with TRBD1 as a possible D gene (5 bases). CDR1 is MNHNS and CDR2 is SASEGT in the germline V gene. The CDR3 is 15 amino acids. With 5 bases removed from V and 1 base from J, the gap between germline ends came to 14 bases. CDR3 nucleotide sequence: TGTGCCAGCAGTCCGCAGGGTACTGGTAACTATGGCTACACCTTC. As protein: CASSPQGTGNYGYTF.

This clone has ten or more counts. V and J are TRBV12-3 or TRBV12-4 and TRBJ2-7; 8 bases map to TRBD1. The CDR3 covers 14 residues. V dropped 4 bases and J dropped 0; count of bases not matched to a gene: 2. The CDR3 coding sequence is TGTGCCAGCAGTTGGACAGGGAGCTCCTACGAGCAGTACTTC. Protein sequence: CASSWTGSSYEQYF.

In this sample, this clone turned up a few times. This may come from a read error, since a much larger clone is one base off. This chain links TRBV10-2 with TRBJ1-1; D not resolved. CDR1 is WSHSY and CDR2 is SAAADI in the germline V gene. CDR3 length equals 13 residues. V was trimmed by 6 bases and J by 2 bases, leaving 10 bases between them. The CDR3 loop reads CASSADTNTEAFF. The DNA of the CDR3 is TGCGCCAGCAGCGCCGACACCAACACTGAAGCTTTCTTT.

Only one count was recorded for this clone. CDR3 DNA sequence: TGTGCCAGCAGCTTAAATCGGGGGGAACAAGAGACCCAGTACTTC. Its protein product is CASSLNRGEQETQYF. The gene calls are TRBV7-2 and TRBJ2-5, with TRBD2 identical over 7 bases. V lost 2 bases, J lost 2 bases, and 5 bases stayed unmatched. The CDR3 runs to 15 residues. CDR1 and CDR2 from the germline V gene are SGHTA and FQGNSA. The full variable domain, in which reference TRBV7-2 and TRBJ2-5 provide the parts outside the CDR3, is GAGVSQSPSNKVTEKGKDVELRCDPISGHTALYWYRQSLGQGLEFLIYFQGNSAPDKSGLPSDRFSAERTGGSVSTLTIQRTQQEDSAVYLCASSLNRGEQETQYFGPGTRLLVL.

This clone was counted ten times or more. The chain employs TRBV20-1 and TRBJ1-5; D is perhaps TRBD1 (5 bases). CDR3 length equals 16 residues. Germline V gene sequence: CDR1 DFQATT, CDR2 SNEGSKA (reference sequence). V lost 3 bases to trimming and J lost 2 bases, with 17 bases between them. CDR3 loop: CSAREQGLGGNQPQHF. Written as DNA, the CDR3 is TGCAGTGCTAGGGAGCAGGGACTGGGAGGCAATCAGCCCCAGCATTTT.

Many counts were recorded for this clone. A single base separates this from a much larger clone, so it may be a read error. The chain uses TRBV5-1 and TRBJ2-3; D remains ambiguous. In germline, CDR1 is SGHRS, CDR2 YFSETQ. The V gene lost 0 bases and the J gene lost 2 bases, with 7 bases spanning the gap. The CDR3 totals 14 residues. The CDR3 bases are TGCGCCAGCAGCTTGGGGGCAGACACAGATACGCAGTATTTT. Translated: CASSLGADTDTQYF.

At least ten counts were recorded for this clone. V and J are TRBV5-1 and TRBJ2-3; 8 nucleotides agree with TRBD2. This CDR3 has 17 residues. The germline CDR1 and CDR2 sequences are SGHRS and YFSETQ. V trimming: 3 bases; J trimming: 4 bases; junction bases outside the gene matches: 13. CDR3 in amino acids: CASSSLKAGVGADTQYF. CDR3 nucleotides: TGCGCCAGCAGCTCCCTAAAAGCGGGAGTCGGCGCAGATACGCAGTATTTT.

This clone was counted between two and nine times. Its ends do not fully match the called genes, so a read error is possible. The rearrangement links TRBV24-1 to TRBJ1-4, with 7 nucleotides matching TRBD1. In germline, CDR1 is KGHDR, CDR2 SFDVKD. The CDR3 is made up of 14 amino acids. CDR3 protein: CASSFLTDRKELFF. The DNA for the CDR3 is TGTGCCAGCAGTTTTCTCACGGACAGGAAGGAACTGTTTTTT.